The source of this T cell receptor (beta chain) is a study of T cells in Graves' hyperthyroidism and ophthalmopathy. Many counts were recorded for this clonotype. Germline loops: CDR1 DFQATT, CDR2 SNEGSKA (reference sequence). Between the trimmed V and J ends, which lost 6 bases and 0 bases, there was a span of 13 bases. This CDR3 spans 14 amino acids. Authors of the study amplified TCR beta CDR3 regions from RNA transcripts. The HTBI primer set drove a first-round RT-PCR of the TCR CDR3. From the multiplex PCR reads, TCRdb called clonotypes with MiXCR, one entry per CDR3 protein. The repertoire holds under 550,000 distinct CDR3 sequences, with 15% to 20% as singletons. Exclusion criteria comprised uncontrolled infection, other autoimmune disease, pregnancy or lactation. The diagnoses drew upon clinical symptoms, serum thyroxine and TRAb, thyroid ultrasound and orbital computed tomography.

The sample consisted of blood. This sequence joins TRBV20-1 and TRBJ2-3; D remains unclear. The TCR sequence derives from a man in his forties with Graves' ophthalmopathy. Here the CDR3 DNA reads TGCAGTGCGATGCGAACCGCTAGCACAGATACGCAGTATTTT. Protein sequence: CSAMRTASTDTQYF.